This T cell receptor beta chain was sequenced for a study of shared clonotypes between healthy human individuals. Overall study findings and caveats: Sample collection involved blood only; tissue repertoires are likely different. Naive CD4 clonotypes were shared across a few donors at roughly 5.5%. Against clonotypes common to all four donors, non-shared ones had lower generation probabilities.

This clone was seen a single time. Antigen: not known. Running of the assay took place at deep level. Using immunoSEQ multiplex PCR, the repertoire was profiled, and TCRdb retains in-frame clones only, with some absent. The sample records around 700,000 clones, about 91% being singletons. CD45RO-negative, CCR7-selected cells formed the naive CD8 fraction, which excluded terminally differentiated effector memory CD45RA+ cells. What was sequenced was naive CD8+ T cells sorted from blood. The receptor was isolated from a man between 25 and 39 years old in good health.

The CDR3 region has the DNA TGTGCCAGTAGTATAGGAGCGAATGAGCAGTTCTTC. This gives the protein CASSIGANEQFF. The chain combines TRBV19 with TRBJ2-1; D gene unclear. The CDR3 contains 12 residues. The V end lost 1 base, the J end lost 7 bases, and 5 bases lay between the germline ends. In germline, CDR1 is LNHDA, CDR2 SQIVND (reference sequence).